These T cell receptor beta chains were read from a single sample in a study of T cell responses to AZD1222 COVID-19 vaccine. The protocol was immunoSEQ multiplex PCR, while the TCRdb copy is restricted to in-frame clones and leaves out a portion. The data hold approximately 150,000 clones, with 90% to 95% observed a single time. Sequencing used peripheral blood, obtained 28 days after the second AZD1222 dose. All receptors come from an adult who received the AZD1222 COVID-19 vaccine. Both conserved end residues are part of each CDR3. D genes are given only for firm matches. A row's size may be missing; if present it is once, few, many or a size class.

j_call	d_call	clone_size	v_call	cdr3_nt	cdr3_aa
TRBJ2-3	TRBD1	-	TRBV9	TGTGCCAGCAGCATACGGACAGGGGGAAAAGATACGCAGTATTTT	CASSIRTGGKDTQYF
TRBJ2-3	-	-	TRBV5-4	TGTGCCAGCAGCACGGGAGTAGCGGATTCTAACCAGTATTTT	CASSTGVADSNQYF
TRBJ1-5	-	-	TRBV30	TGTGCCTGGAGTGAGGGGCTCCAGGGTCAGCCCCAGCATTTT	CAWSEGLQGQPQHF
TRBJ2-5	-	once	TRBV13	TGTGCCAGCAGCTTAGGGGAAGCCCGTCAAGAGACCCAGTACTTC	CASSLGEARQETQYF
TRBJ2-1	-	-	TRBV9	TGTGCCAGCAGCGTTCAGACCCGGCGGAATGAGCAGTTCTTC	CASSVQTRRNEQFF
TRBJ2-7	-	-	TRBV27	TGTGCCAGCAGTTTAAAATTTAGCGGCTACGAGCAGTACTTC	CASSLKFSGYEQYF
TRBJ1-1	-	few	TRBV6-6	TGTGCCAGCAGAAAACCGTTGGCGACGAACACTGAAGCTTTCTTT	CASRKPLATNTEAFF
TRBJ1-4	-	-	TRBV6-6	TGTGCCAGCAGTTACACCGACAGAACCAATGAAAAACTGTTTTTT	CASSYTDRTNEKLFF
TRBJ2-5	-	-	TRBV2	TGTGCCAGCAGTGAAAGGGGAGAGACCCAGTACTTC	CASSERGETQYF
TRBJ2-7	-	few	TRBV6-6	TGTGCCAGCAGGTTAAGTTTACCGGGATACGAGCAGTACTTC	CASRLSLPGYEQYF
TRBJ2-1	TRBD2	once	TRBV7-8	TGTGCCAGCAGCACCAGTGGTAGCGGGAGCCATGAGCAGTTCTTC	CASSTSGSGSHEQFF
TRBJ2-2	-	-	TRBV1	TGCACCAGCAGCCAAGGGACTCGGCTCCCTCCCGGGGAGCTGTTTTTT	CTSSQGTRLPPGELFF
TRBJ2-3	-	once	TRBV7-3	TGTGCCAGCAGCTTAGGGCTGATTACAGATACGCAGTATTTT	CASSLGLITDTQYF
TRBJ1-2	-	-	TRBV9	TGTGCCAGCAGCGACAGATACTCCTATGGCTACACCTTC	CASSDRYSYGYTF
TRBJ1-5	-	-	TRBV7-2	TGTGCCAGCAGCTTAGCGCAGGCTTATCAGCCCCAGCATTTT	CASSLAQAYQPQHF
TRBJ1-2	-	-	TRBV2	TGTGCCAGCAGTGAACGGAGGGAGGAAATTTATGGCTACACCTTC	CASSERREEIYGYTF
TRBJ2-6	-	once	TRBV6-2/TRBV6-3	TGTGCCAGCAGTAAAGGGCACTCTGGGGCCAACGTCCTGACTTTC	CASSKGHSGANVLTF
TRBJ1-1	-	once	TRBV5-4	TGTGCCAGCAGCTTTCGGGGGGCGAACACTGAAGCTTTCTTT	CASSFRGANTEAFF
TRBJ2-3	TRBD1	-	TRBV9	TGTGCCAGCAGCCCTCAGGGGGCAGATACGCAGTATTTT	CASSPQGADTQYF
TRBJ2-2	-	-	TRBV13	TGTGCCAGCAGCTTCTACGGGGAGCTGTTTTTT	CASSFYGELFF
TRBJ2-1	-	-	TRBV21-1	TGTGGGGGGACAGAGGAAAATGAGCAGTTCTTC	CGGTEENEQFF
TRBJ2-5	-	-	TRBV19	TGTGCCAGTAGTCGGCAGGCCCAAGAGACCCAGTACTTC	CASSRQAQETQYF
TRBJ1-1	-	-	TRBV20-1	TGCAGTGCTAGTAGGCAGGGAAGGTTTGGCACTGAAGCTTTCTTT	CSASRQGRFGTEAFF
TRBJ2-5	-	-	TRBV6-2/TRBV6-3	TGTGCCAGCAGTTACCAGGGGCGGCAGAGCCAAGAGACCCAGTACTTC	CASSYQGRQSQETQYF
TRBJ1-1	-	-	TRBV27	TGTGCCAGCAGTTTATATACAGACATGAACACTGAAGCTTTCTTT	CASSLYTDMNTEAFF
TRBJ1-4	TRBD1	-	TRBV4-1	TGCGCCAGCAGCCAAGATGGGGGGACAGCCTATGAAAAACTGTTTTTT	CASSQDGGTAYEKLFF
TRBJ1-5	TRBD1	-	TRBV5-5	TGTGCCAGCAGCTACACAGGGGGCTATGGCAATCAGCCCCAGCATTTT	CASSYTGGYGNQPQHF
TRBJ2-5	TRBD1	-	TRBV2	TGTGCCAGCAGGAACCAGGGGGCGCCGCAAGAGACCCAGTACTTC	CASRNQGAPQETQYF
TRBJ2-7	-	-	TRBV10-3	TGTGCCATCAGCACCTTTGGGTTGGGGCAGTACTTC	CAISTFGLGQYF
TRBJ2-5	-	-	TRBV25-1	TGTGCCAGCAGTGGGTCGGAGACCCAGTACTTC	CASSGSETQYF
TRBJ2-1	-	-	TRBV7-9	TGTGCCAGCAGCTTCCCCGAACGGGAGTTCTCCTACAATGAGCAGTTCTTC	CASSFPEREFSYNEQFF
TRBJ2-3	TRBD2	-	TRBV5-1	TGCGCCAGCAGCTTGGAACGGGAGGGTGGCACAGATACGCAGTATTTT	CASSLEREGGTDTQYF
TRBJ1-5	-	-	TRBV10-2	TGCGCCAGCAGTGGCAGTGGGGGGTTCGATCAGCCCCAGCATTTT	CASSGSGGFDQPQHF
TRBJ2-1	-	-	TRBV3-1/TRBV3-2	TGTGCCAGCAGCCTAGCTAATGAGCAGTTCTTC	CASSLANEQFF
TRBJ2-1	TRBD2	-	TRBV5-8	TGTGCCAGCAGCGCGGGACTAGCGGGAGTAAATGAGCAGTTCTTC	CASSAGLAGVNEQFF
TRBJ1-5	TRBD1	-	TRBV30	TGTGCCTGGAGTCTTACAGGGGGCGGTGATCAGCCCCAGCATTTT	CAWSLTGGGDQPQHF
TRBJ2-7	TRBD1	-	TRBV10-2	TGCGCCAGCGGGGACAGGGGGCCAAGCTCCTACGAGCAGTACTTC	CASGDRGPSSYEQYF
TRBJ2-7	TRBD2	-	TRBV27	TGTGCCAGCAGTTTATCCCCCACTCGGACTAGCGGGAGTTTGCCGATGTACGAGCAGTACTTC	CASSLSPTRTSGSLPMYEQYF
TRBJ1-6	TRBD1	-	TRBV5-5	TGTGCCAGCACCACAGGGGGGGGTGGATCACCCCTCCACTTT	CASTTGGGGSPLHF
TRBJ2-5	TRBD2	-	TRBV11-2	TGTGCCAGCAGCTTCAAGACTAGCGGGAAAGAGACCCAGTACTTC	CASSFKTSGKETQYF
TRBJ1-2	-	once	TRBV11-2	TGTGCCAGCCCCGGGGGATGTGGCTACACCTTC	CASPGGCGYTF
TRBJ2-6	-	-	TRBV7-6	TGTGCCAGCAGCTTGACCTCCGGTGGGACACCACCCTCTGGGGCCAACGTCCTGACTTTC	CASSLTSGGTPPSGANVLTF
TRBJ2-3	TRBD1	-	TRBV19	TGTGCCAGTAGCCAAAGACAGGGTTGGACAGATACGCAGTATTTT	CASSQRQGWTDTQYF
TRBJ1-1	-	-	TRBV5-1	TGCGCCAGCAGCCCAGGGGTGGAGAACACTGAAGCTTTCTTT	CASSPGVENTEAFF
TRBJ1-2	TRBD1	-	TRBV27	TGTGCCAGCAGTGGGCGGGACAGTAGGGGCTACACCTTC	CASSGRDSRGYTF
TRBJ2-7	TRBD1	-	TRBV6-2/TRBV6-3	TGTGCCAGCAGTTACGGGGGGACAGGAAACTACGAGCAGTACTTC	CASSYGGTGNYEQYF
TRBJ2-7	TRBD2	few	TRBV9	TGTGCCAGCAGCGTTATCTCCGGGACTAGCGATTACGAGCAGTACTTC	CASSVISGTSDYEQYF